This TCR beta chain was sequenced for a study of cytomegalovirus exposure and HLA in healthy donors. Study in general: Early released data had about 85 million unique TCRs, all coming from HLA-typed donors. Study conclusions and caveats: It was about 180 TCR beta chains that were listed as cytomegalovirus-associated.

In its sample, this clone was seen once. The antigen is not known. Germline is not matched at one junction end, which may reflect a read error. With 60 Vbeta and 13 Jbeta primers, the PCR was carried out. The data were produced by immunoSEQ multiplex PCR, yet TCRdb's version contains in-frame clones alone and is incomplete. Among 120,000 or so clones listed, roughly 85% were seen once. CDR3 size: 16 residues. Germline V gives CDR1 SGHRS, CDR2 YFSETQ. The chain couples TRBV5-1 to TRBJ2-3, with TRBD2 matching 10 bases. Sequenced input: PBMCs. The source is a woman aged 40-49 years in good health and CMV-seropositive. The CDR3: CASSLASGSRTDTQYF. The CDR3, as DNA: TGCGCCAGCAGTTTGGCTAGCGGGAGTCGCACAGATACGCAGTATTTT.